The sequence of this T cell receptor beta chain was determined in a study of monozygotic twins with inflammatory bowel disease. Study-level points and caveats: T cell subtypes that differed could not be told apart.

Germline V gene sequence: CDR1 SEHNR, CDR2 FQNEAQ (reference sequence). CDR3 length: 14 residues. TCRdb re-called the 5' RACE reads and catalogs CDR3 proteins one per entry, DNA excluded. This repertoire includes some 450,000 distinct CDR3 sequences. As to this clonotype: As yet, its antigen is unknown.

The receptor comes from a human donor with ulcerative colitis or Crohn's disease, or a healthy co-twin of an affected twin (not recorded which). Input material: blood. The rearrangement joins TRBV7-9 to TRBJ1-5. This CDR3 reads CASSLAASSQPQHF. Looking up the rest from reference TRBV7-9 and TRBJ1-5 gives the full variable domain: DTGVSQNPRHKITKRGQNVTFRCDPISEHNRLYWYRQTLGQGPEFLTYFQNEAQLEKSRLLSDRFSAERPKGSFSTLEIQRTEQGDSAMYLCASSLAASSQPQHFGDGTRLSIL.